Listed here are 3 T cell receptor beta chains from one sample, sequenced in a study of T cells after yellow fever vaccination. TCRdb called the 5' RACE reads again in MiXCR, with one record for every CDR3 protein. The repertoire holds hundreds of thousands of distinct CDR3 sequences, with about 5.2% as singletons. The sample was CD4+ T cells sorted from PBMCs, taken on the day of the yellow fever booster vaccination. These receptors came from a man aged 18-30 years who received the YFV17D yellow fever vaccine.

J is TRBJ2-2 and V is TRBV5-1, with D possibly TRBD2 on 6 matching bases. V lost 1 base and J lost 6, with 19 bases in between. Germline V lookup: CDR1 SGHRS, CDR2 YFSETQ. The CDR3 sequence is 17 residues long. CDR3 sequence: CASSLNSQGGIAGELFF. CDR3 DNA sequence: TGCGCCAGCAGCTTGAATTCGCAGGGAGGTATCGCCGGGGAGCTGTTTTTT. Looking up the rest from reference TRBV5-1 and TRBJ2-2 gives the full variable domain: KAGVTQTPRYLIKTRGQQVTLSCSPISGHRSVSWYQQTPGQGLQFLFEYFSETQRNKGNFPGRFSGRQFSNSRSEMNVSTLELGDSALYLCASSLNSQGGIAGELFFGEGSRLTVL.

Turning to this clonotype: Compared with germline, one end of the junction differs, possibly owing to a read error. This chain links TRBV7-2 with TRBJ2-5; D is perhaps TRBD2 (5 bases). Germline CDR1 is SGHTA and CDR2 is FQGNSA. The CDR3 covers 14 residues. CDR3 sequence reads: CPSSFNGDRETQYF. The CDR3 nucleotides are TGTCCCAGCAGCTTTAACGGGGATAGGGAGACCCAGTACTTC. The whole variable domain, remainder taken from reference TRBV7-2 and TRBJ2-5, is GAGVSQSPSNKVTEKGKDVELRCDPISGHTALYWYRQSLGQGLEFLIYFQGNSAPDKSGLPSDRFSAERTGGSVSTLTIQRTQQEDSAVYLCPSSFNGDRETQYFGPGTRLLVL.

V gene TRBV9 combines with J gene TRBJ2-1; no firm D call. V lost 3 bases and J 12 bases, leaving 25 bases between the germline ends. The length of the CDR3 is 16 residues. From germline, CDR1 is SGDLS and CDR2 YYNGEE. The CDR3 sequence: CASSEPGLVGTVRQFF. The CDR3 coding sequence is TGTGCCAGCAGCGAGCCCGGTCTAGTCGGTACAGTAAGGCAGTTCTTC. Supplemented by reference TRBV9 and TRBJ2-1, the full variable domain reads DSGVTQTPKHLITATGQRVTLRCSPRSGDLSVYWYQQSLDQGLQFLIQYYNGEERAKGNILERFSAQQFPDLHSELNLSSLELGDSALYFCASSEPGLVGTVRQFFGPGTRLTVL.